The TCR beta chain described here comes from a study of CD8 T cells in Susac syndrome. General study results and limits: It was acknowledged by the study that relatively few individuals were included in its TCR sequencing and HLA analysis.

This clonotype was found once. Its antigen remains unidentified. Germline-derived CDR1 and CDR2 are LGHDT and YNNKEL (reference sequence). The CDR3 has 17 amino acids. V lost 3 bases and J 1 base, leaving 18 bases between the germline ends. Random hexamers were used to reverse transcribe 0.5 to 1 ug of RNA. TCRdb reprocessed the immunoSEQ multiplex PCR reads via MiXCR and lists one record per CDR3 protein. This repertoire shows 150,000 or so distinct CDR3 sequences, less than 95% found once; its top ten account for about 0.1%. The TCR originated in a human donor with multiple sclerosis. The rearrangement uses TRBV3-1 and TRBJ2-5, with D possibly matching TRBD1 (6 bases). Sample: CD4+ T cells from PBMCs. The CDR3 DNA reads TGTGCCAGCAGCCAGGCCAGGGGCCAGTCCACCCAAGAGACCCAGTACTTC. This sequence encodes CASSQARGQSTQETQYF.